Listed here are 4 T cell receptor beta chains from one sample, sequenced in a study of blood T cell repertoires in COVID-19 (dated by TCRdb to the early 2020s). Library preparation was by the immunoSEQ multiplex PCR assay. Not all clones reach the TCRdb copy of this immuneACCESS table, which keeps in-frame sequences only. Checked studies attribute under half of the gap to unresolved V genes and leave the rest unexplained. The sample table records some 230,000 clones; about 80% of these occur just once. The top ten constitute roughly 3% of the sample. The sequenced sample was peripheral blood. The receptor source for this set is a woman aged 25 to 45 who had recovered from COVID-19.

The chain links TRBV6-1 to TRBJ2-1, with D uncertain. The CDR3 runs 17 residues. Trimming stripped 3 bases from V and 4 bases from J, with 19 bases between. Germline loops: CDR1 MNHNS, CDR2 SASEGT. The CDR3 DNA reads TGTGCCAGCAGTGATGAGGCTAGTTTACCCCAATACAATGAGCAGTTCTTC. Translated: CASSDEASLPQYNEQFF.

The rearrangement joins TRBV24-1 to TRBJ2-5, with a weak D call TRBD2 (7 bases). This CDR3 contains 16 residues. CDR1 and CDR2 from the germline V gene are KGHDR and SFDVKD. V was shortened by 4 bases and J by 4 bases, with 18 bases between the two germline ends. CDR3 protein: CATSEGGARGVETQYF. DNA of the CDR3: TGTGCCACCAGTGAAGGGGGGGCCCGAGGGGTAGAGACCCAGTACTTC.

CDR3 protein: CASSPGNEAFF. The DNA for the CDR3 is TGTGCCAGCAGTCCGGGAAACGAAGCTTTCTTT. This chain joins TRBV12-3 or TRBV12-4 and TRBJ1-1; no firm D call. Trimming took 5 bases from V and 8 from J, leaving 9 bases between them. The CDR3 is 11 amino acids.

This clone was seen only once. The chain carries TRBV28 and TRBJ2-7; TRBD2 matches 8 bases. CDR1 is MDHEN and CDR2 is SYDVKM in the germline V gene. Trimming cost V 5 bases and J 3 bases; bases outside gene matches: 12. The CDR3 totals 16 residues. The CDR3 loop reads CASSPAGAGDFYEQYF. CDR3 DNA: TGTGCCAGCAGTCCCGCCGGAGCGGGAGATTTCTACGAGCAGTACTTC.